One and the same sample provided the 3 T cell receptor beta chains below, sequenced in a study of CD8 T cells in Susac syndrome. A quantity of about 0.5 to 1 ug RNA underwent reverse transcription using random hexamers. Each CDR3 protein is one row after TCRdb ran MiXCR on the immunoSEQ multiplex PCR reads. The sample contains approximately 190,000 distinct CDR3 sequences, under 95% of which appear only once. Sequenced sample: CD4+ T cells from PBMCs. The receptors here all came from a human donor in good health.

The chain uses TRBV7-8 and TRBJ2-1; 9 bases line up with TRBD1. Germline CDR1 reads SGHVS; CDR2 reads FQNEAQ. The CDR3 covers 13 residues. Unmatched junction bases numbered 8, after V lost 2 bases and J lost 15 bases. CDR3 protein: CASSLKGSDRGFF. The CDR3 bases are TGTGCCAGCAGCTTAAAAGGGTCGGACAGGGGGTTCTTC.

The chain couples TRBV3-1 to TRBJ1-6; 10 bases align to TRBD1. The CDR3 runs to 16 residues. Trimming cost V 1 base and J 7 bases; bases outside gene matches: 4. Per germline, CDR1 LGHDT and CDR2 YNNKEL (reference sequence). The CDR3 region has the DNA TGTGCCAGCAGCCAAGGACAGGGGGCCGTGAATTCACCCCTCCACTTT. It encodes CASSQGQGAVNSPLHF.

The rearrangement links TRBV19 to TRBJ1-6; D may be TRBD1 (6 bases). The CDR3 spans 14 residues. With 6 bases removed from V and 9 bases from J, the gap between germline ends came to 15 bases. Looked up from germline, CDR1 is LNHDA and CDR2 is SQIVND (reference sequence). CDR3 coding DNA: TGTGCCAGTAGGGAACAGGGCCTACTTTCACCCCTCCACTTT. It is translated as CASREQGLLSPLHF.